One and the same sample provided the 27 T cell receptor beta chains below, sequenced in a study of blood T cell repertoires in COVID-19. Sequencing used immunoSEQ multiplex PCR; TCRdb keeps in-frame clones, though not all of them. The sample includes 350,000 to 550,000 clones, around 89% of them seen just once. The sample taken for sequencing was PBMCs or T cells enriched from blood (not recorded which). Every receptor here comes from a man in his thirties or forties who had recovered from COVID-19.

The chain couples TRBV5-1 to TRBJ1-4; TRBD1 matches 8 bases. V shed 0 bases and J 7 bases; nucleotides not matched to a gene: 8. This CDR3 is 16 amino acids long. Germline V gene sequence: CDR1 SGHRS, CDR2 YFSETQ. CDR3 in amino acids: CASSLGTGNVFEKLFF. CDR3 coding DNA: TGCGCCAGCAGCTTGGGGACAGGGAACGTTTTTGAAAAACTGTTTTTT.

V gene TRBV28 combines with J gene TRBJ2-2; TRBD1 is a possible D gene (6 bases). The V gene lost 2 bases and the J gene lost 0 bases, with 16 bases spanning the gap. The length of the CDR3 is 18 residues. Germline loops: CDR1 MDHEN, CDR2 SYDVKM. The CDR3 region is CASSLIATGFANTGELFF. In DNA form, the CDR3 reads TGTGCCAGCAGTTTAATCGCGACAGGTTTCGCGAACACCGGGGAGCTGTTTTTT.

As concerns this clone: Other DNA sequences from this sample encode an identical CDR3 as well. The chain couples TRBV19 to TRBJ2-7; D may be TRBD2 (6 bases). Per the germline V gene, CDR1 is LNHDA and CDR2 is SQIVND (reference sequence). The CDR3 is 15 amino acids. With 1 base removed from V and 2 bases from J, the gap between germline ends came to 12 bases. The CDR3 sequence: CASSIVAGGPYEQYF. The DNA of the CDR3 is TGTGCCAGTAGTATAGTAGCCGGGGGTCCCTACGAGCAGTACTTC. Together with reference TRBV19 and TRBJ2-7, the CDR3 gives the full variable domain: DGGITQSPKYLFRKEGQNVTLSCEQNLNHDAMYWYRQDPGQGLRLIYYSQIVNDFQKGDIAEGYSVSREKKESFPLTVTSAQKNPTAFYLCASSIVAGGPYEQYFGPGTRLTVT.

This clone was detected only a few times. In nucleotides, the CDR3 is TGTGCCAGCAGTTACTCTCTTGGCACCTATGGCTACACCTTC. Amino acid sequence: CASSYSLGTYGYTF. The chain combines TRBV6-5 with TRBJ1-2; D uncertain. This CDR3 is 14 amino acids long. Germline lookup yields CDR1 MNHEY and CDR2 SVGAGI. Deletions cut 0 bases from V and 4 bases from J, with 9 bases between.

Here the CDR3 reads CASSQDPRDSPTDTQYF. In DNA form, the CDR3 reads TGCGCCAGCAGCCAAGACCCCCGGGACTCACCTACAGATACGCAGTATTTT. V usage is TRBV4-1 and J usage is TRBJ2-3, with D possibly TRBD2 on 6 matching bases. The CDR3 contains 17 residues. Trimming cost V 0 bases and J 3 bases, with 16 bases left between them. Germline lookup yields CDR1 MGHRA and CDR2 YSYEKL.

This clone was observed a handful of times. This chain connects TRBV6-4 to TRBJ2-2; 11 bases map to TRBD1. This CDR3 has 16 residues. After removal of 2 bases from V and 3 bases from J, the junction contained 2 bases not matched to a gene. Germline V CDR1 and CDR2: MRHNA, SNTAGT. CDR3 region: CASSDLGQGDTGELFF. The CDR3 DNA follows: TGTGCCAGCAGTGACCTGGGACAGGGGGACACCGGGGAGCTGTTTTTT.

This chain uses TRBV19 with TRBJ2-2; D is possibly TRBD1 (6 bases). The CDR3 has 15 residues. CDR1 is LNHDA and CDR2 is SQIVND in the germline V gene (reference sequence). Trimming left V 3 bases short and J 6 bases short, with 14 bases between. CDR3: CASSMGALTSGELFF. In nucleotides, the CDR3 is TGTGCCAGTAGTATGGGGGCCCTTACCTCCGGGGAGCTGTTTTTT.

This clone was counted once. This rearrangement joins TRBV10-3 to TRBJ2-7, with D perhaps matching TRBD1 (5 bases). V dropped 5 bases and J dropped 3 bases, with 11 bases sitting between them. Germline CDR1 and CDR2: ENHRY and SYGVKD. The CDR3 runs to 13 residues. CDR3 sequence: CAISKTDYYEQYF. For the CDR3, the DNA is TGTGCCATCAGTAAGACAGATTACTACGAGCAGTACTTC.

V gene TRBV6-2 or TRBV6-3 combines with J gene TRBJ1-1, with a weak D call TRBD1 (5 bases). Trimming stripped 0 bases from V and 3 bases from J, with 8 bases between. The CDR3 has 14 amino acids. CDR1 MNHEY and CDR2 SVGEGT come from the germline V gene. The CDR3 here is CASSYSGQYTEAFF. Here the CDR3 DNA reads TGTGCCAGCAGTTACTCGGGGCAGTACACTGAAGCTTTCTTT.

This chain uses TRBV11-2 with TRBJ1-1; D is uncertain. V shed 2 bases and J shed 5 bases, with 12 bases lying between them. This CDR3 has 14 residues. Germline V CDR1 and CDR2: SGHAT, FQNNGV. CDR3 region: CASSLLPSGTEAFF. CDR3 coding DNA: TGTGCCAGCAGCTTACTACCGTCGGGGACTGAAGCTTTCTTT.

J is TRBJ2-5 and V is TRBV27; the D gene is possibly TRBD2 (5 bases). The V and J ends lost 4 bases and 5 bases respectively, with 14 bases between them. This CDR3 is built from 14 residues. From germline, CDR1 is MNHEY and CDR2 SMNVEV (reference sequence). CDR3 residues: CASSYTGERETQYF. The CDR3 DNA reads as TGTGCCAGCAGTTATACGGGCGAGCGGGAGACCCAGTACTTC.

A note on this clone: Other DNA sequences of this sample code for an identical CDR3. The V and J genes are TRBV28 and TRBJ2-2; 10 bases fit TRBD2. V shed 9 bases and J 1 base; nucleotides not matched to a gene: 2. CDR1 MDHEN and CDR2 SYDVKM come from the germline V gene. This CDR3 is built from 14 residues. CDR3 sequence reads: CASRLAGNTGELFF. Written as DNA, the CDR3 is TGTGCCAGTCGACTAGCGGGGAACACCGGGGAGCTGTTTTTT.

The CDR3 nucleotides are TGTGCCATCAGTGAGCCCGCCGACAGGACCTACAATGAGCAGTTCTTC. It is translated as CAISEPADRTYNEQFF. The V and J genes are TRBV10-3 and TRBJ2-1; D may be TRBD1 (6 bases). The germline V and J ends were trimmed by 2 bases and 2 bases, with 13 bases remaining between them. The CDR3 runs to 16 residues. Germline V lookup: CDR1 ENHRY, CDR2 SYGVKD.

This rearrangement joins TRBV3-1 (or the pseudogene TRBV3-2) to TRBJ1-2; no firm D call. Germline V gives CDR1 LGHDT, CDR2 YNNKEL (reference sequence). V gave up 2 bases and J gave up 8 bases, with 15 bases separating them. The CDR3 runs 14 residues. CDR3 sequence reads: CASSQSMGGVGYTF. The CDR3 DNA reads TGTGCCAGCAGCCAATCGATGGGCGGGGTAGGCTACACCTTC.

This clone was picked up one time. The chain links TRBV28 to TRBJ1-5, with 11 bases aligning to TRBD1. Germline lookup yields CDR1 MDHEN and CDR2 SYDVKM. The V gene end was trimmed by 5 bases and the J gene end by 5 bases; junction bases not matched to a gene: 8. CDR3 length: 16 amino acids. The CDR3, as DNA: TGTGCCAGCAGTGGCCCTGGGACAGGGGGATATCAGCCCCAGCATTTT. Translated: CASSGPGTGGYQPQHF. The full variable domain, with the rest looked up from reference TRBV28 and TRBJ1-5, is DVKVTQSSRYLVKRTGEKVFLECVQDMDHENMFWYRQDPGLGLRLIYFSYDVKMKEKGDIPEGYSVSREKKERFSLILESASTNQTSMYLCASSGPGTGGYQPQHFGDGTRLSIL.

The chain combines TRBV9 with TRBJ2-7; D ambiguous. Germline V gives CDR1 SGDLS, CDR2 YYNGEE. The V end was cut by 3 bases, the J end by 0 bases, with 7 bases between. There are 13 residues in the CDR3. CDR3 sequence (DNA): TGTGCCAGCAGCGCCCCTAGCTCCTACGAGCAGTACTTC. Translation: CASSAPSSYEQYF.

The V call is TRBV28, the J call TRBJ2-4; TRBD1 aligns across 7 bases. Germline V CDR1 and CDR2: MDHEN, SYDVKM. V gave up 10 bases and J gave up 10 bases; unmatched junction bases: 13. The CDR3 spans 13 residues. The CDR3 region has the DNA TGTGCCACTACTAGACAGGGCGAGCGTATTCAGTACTTC. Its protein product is CATTRQGERIQYF.

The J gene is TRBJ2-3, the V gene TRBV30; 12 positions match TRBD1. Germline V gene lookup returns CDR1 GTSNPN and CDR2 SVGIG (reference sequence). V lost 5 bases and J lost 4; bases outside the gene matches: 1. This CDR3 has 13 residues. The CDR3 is CAWRDRGPDTQYF. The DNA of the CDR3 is TGTGCCTGGCGGGACAGGGGGCCAGATACGCAGTATTTT.

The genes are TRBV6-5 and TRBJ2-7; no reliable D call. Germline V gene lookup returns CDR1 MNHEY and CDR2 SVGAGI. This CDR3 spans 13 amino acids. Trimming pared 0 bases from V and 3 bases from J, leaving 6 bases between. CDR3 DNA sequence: TGTGCCAGCAGTTACTCGTATAGCTACGAGCAGTACTTC. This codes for CASSYSYSYEQYF.

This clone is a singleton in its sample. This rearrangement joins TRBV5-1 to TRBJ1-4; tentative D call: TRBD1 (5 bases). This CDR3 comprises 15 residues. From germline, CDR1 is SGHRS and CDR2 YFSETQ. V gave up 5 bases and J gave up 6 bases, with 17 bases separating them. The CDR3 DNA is TGCGCCAGCAGTGCGGTAGGGGCAAGTCATGAAAAACTGTTTTTT. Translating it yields CASSAVGASHEKLFF. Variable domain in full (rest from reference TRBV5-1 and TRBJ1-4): KAGVTQTPRYLIKTRGQQVTLSCSPISGHRSVSWYQQTPGQGLQFLFEYFSETQRNKGNFPGRFSGRQFSNSRSEMNVSTLELGDSALYLCASSAVGASHEKLFFGSGTQLSVL.

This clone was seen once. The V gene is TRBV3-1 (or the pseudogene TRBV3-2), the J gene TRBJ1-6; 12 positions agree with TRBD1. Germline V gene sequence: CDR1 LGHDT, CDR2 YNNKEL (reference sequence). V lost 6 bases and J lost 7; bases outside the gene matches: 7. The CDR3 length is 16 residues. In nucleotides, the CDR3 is TGTGCCAGCAGACGGGGACAGGGGGCGCGCAATTCACCCCTCCACTTT. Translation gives CASRRGQGARNSPLHF.

CDR3 amino acids: CASSPSGGDGTIYF. CDR3 nucleotides: TGTGCCAGCTCACCATCGGGGGGCGATGGCACCATATATTTT. The rearrangement uses TRBV18 and TRBJ1-3; tentatively, D is TRBD1 (6 bases). Between the trimmed V and J ends, which lost 2 bases and 9 bases, there was a span of 14 bases. The CDR3 covers 14 residues. Germline loops: CDR1 KGHSH, CDR2 LQKENI. The whole variable domain, remainder taken from reference TRBV18 and TRBJ1-3, is NAGVMQNPRHLVRRRGQEARLRCSPMKGHSHVYWYRQLPEEGLKFMVYLQKENIIDESGMPKERFSAEFPKEGPSILRIQQVVRGDSAAYFCASSPSGGDGTIYFGEGSWLTVV.

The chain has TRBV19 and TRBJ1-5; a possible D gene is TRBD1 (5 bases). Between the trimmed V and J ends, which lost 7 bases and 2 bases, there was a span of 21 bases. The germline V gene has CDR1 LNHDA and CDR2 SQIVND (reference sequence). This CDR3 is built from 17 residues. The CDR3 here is CASTPGVGDGGNQPQHF. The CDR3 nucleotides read TGTGCCAGTACCCCGGGGGTGGGCGATGGGGGCAATCAGCCCCAGCATTTT.

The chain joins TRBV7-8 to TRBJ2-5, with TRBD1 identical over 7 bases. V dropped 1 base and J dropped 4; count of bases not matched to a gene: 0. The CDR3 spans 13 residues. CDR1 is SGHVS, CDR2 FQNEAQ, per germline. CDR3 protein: CASSLDRGETQYF. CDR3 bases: TGTGCCAGCAGCTTAGACAGGGGAGAGACCCAGTACTTC.

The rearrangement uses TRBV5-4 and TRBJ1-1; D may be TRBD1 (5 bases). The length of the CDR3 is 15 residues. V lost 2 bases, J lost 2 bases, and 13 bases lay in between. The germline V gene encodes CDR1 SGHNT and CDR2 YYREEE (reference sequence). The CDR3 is CASSFDSPVNTEAFF. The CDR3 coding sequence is TGTGCCAGCAGCTTTGACAGCCCAGTTAACACTGAAGCTTTCTTT.

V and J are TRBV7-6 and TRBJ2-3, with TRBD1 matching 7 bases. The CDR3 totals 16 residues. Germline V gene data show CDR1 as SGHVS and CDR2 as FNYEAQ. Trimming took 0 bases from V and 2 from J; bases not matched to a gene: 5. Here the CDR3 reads CASSLATGQTTDTQYF. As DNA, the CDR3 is TGTGCCAGCAGCTTAGCAACGGGACAGACCACAGATACGCAGTATTTT.

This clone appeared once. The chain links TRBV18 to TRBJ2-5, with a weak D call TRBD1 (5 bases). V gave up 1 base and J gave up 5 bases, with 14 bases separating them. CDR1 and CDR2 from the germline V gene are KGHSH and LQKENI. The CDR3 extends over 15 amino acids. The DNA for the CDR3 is TGTGCCAGCTCACCACTGCCAGGGTCAGGGGAGACCCAGTACTTC. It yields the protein CASSPLPGSGETQYF.